One and the same sample provided the 18 T cell receptor beta chains below, sequenced in a study of cytomegalovirus exposure and HLA in healthy donors. Primers for the PCR totalled 60 Vbeta and 13 Jbeta. The table came from immunoSEQ multiplex PCR; TCRdb's copy has only in-frame clones and leaves some out. Among 95,000 to 150,000 clones listed, 50% to 75% were seen once. Sequencing was carried out using PBMCs. These receptors were taken from a woman between 40 and 55 years old in good health and CMV-seropositive.

This clone was seen only a few times. This chain joins TRBV5-1 and TRBJ2-3; 7 bases are a match to TRBD2. Looked up from germline, CDR1 is SGHRS and CDR2 is YFSETQ. The CDR3 has 15 residues. J was trimmed by 1 base and V by 2 bases; bases with no gene match: 4. The CDR3 DNA is TGCGCCAGCAGCTTACTAGCGCGGGGCACAGATACGCAGTATTTT. Its translation is CASSLLARGTDTQYF.

J is TRBJ1-1 and V is TRBV19, with a weak D call TRBD1 (5 bases). V lost 6 bases to trimming and J lost 7 bases, with 21 bases between them. The CDR3 totals 15 residues. CDR1 and CDR2 from the germline V gene are LNHDA and SQIVND (reference sequence). The CDR3 DNA follows: TGTGCCAGTAGAGTTACACAGGTGGGATCCGGTGAAGCTTTCTTT. This encodes CASRVTQVGSGEAFF.

The chain couples TRBV29-1 to TRBJ2-5; TRBD1 agrees at 9 bases. Germline lookup yields CDR1 SQVTM and CDR2 ANQGSEA. The CDR3 contains 14 residues. Unmatched junction bases numbered 7, after V lost 7 bases and J lost 1 base. For the CDR3, the DNA is TGCAGCGCCGACAGGGGGTTGCCCCAAGAGACCCAGTACTTC. It yields the protein CSADRGLPQETQYF.

This clone was picked up a small number of times. The V gene is TRBV5-1, the J gene TRBJ2-5; 7 bases map to TRBD2. The CDR3 contains 16 residues. With 5 bases clipped from V and 1 base from J, the junction kept 11 bases outside the gene matches. Germline V gene sequence: CDR1 SGHRS, CDR2 YFSETQ. The chain's CDR3 is CASRTQGGGVQETQYF. The CDR3 nucleotides are TGCGCCAGCAGGACCCAGGGTGGGGGGGTCCAAGAGACCCAGTACTTC.

Here the CDR3 reads CASSVGQSPLHF. The DNA for the CDR3 is TGTGCCAGTAGTGTTGGACAGTCGCCCCTCCACTTT. The V call is TRBV19, the J call TRBJ1-6, with D maybe TRBD1 (6 bases). The CDR3 is 12 amino acids. Germline V gives CDR1 LNHDA, CDR2 SQIVND (reference sequence). Trimming left V 5 bases short and J 13 bases short, with 12 bases between.

This clone was observed a few times. The chain has TRBV4-2 and TRBJ1-6, with 9 nucleotides matching TRBD1. V was clipped by 0 bases and J by 13 bases; unmatched bases: 7. The CDR3 loop spans 15 amino acids. The germline V gene encodes CDR1 LGHNA and CDR2 YNFKEQ. The CDR3 protein is CASSQDQGTGSPLHF. DNA for the CDR3: TGTGCCAGCAGCCAAGATCAGGGGACAGGGTCGCCCCTCCACTTT.

This rearrangement joins TRBV29-1 to TRBJ1-4, with 7 nucleotides matching TRBD1. This CDR3 contains 13 residues. The V gene's germline CDR1 is SQVTM and CDR2 ANQGSEA. The V and J ends lost 3 bases and 5 bases, in that order; junction bases with no gene match: 3. The CDR3 loop reads CSVDPGGNEKLFF. The CDR3, as DNA: TGCAGCGTTGACCCAGGGGGGAATGAAAAACTGTTTTTT.

The gene calls are TRBV10-1 and TRBJ2-3, with 7 bases lining up with TRBD2. The CDR3 contains 15 residues. The germline CDR1 and CDR2 sequences are WNHNN and SYGVQD (reference sequence). The junction had 2 bases not matched to a gene; V was cut back by 2 bases and J by 0 bases. The CDR3 region has the DNA TGCGCCAGCAGTGAGAGGCGGGGGAGCACAGATACGCAGTATTTT. It translates to CASSERRGSTDTQYF.

The V call is TRBV21-1, the J call TRBJ2-3; the D segment call TRBD2 is taken from the table without a DNA check. TRBV21-1 corresponds to a pseudogene. This CDR3 is built from 13 residues. The CDR3 loop is CASSTCSALTQYF. Here the CDR3 DNA reads TGTGCCAGCAGCACTTGTAGCGCGCTTACGCAGTATTTT.

The V call is TRBV12-5, the J call TRBJ1-5, with 9 bases fitting TRBD1. V lost 1 base, J lost 5 bases, and 3 bases stayed unmatched. CDR3 size: 15 residues. Germline CDR1 LGHNT, CDR2 FRNRAP. The DNA for the CDR3 is TGTGCTAGTGGTTTGGGGGACAGGGTCGATCAGCCCCAGCATTTT. The encoded protein is CASGLGDRVDQPQHF.

J is TRBJ2-2 and V is TRBV5-1, with 8 bases fitting TRBD2. Trimming at V came to 6 bases and at J to 4 bases, leaving 14 bases not matched to a gene. Germline CDR1 is SGHRS and CDR2 is YFSETQ. The CDR3 runs 17 residues. CDR3 loop: CASTPGPLSGGTGELFF. CDR3 nucleotide sequence: TGCGCCAGCACACCGGGACCCCTCAGCGGGGGCACCGGGGAGCTGTTTTTT.

This clone was detected a few times. The chain carries TRBV10-2 and TRBJ1-1; D not certain. V was clipped by 5 bases and J by 1 base, with 8 bases between them. Germline-derived CDR1 and CDR2 are WSHSY and SAAADI. This CDR3 has 13 amino acids. Here the CDR3 reads CASSPAGNTEAFF. DNA of the CDR3: TGCGCCAGCAGTCCTGCAGGGAACACTGAAGCTTTCTTT.

This clone was seen more than once but under ten times. V is TRBV30 and J is TRBJ2-7, with TRBD1 matching over 8 bases. With 1 base clipped from V and 6 bases from J, the junction kept 8 bases outside the gene matches. Germline V gene lookup returns CDR1 GTSNPN and CDR2 SVGIG (reference sequence). This CDR3 contains 14 residues. The CDR3 protein is CAWSAIQGVGEQYF. In nucleotides, the CDR3 is TGTGCCTGGAGTGCAATACAGGGGGTGGGCGAGCAGTACTTC.

The gene calls are TRBV19 and TRBJ1-1; D is unclear. Trimming cost V 3 bases and J 3 bases, with 8 bases left between them. From germline, CDR1 is LNHDA and CDR2 SQIVND (reference sequence). The CDR3 runs to 13 residues. The CDR3 spells CASSIPGDTEAFF. In nucleotides, the CDR3 is TGTGCCAGTAGTATCCCCGGGGACACTGAAGCTTTCTTT.

This clone was observed a few times. The chain recombines TRBV28 with TRBJ1-1; the D gene is possibly TRBD1 (6 bases). The ends were cut back, 6 bases at V and 6 bases at J, with 11 bases in the middle. CDR1 and CDR2 (germline): MDHEN, SYDVKM. This CDR3 spans 12 amino acids. CDR3 DNA: TGTGCCAGCAGGAGACAGGATTCTGAAGCTTTCTTT. The encoded protein is CASRRQDSEAFF.

Concerning this clone itself: An end of the junction does not agree with germline; a read error may underlie this. The chain recombines TRBV7-2 with TRBJ2-3, with 8 nucleotides matching TRBD2. Germline V CDR1 and CDR2: SGHTA, FQGNSA. This CDR3 is 14 amino acids long. CDR3 sequence (DNA): TGTGCCAGCAGCTTTAGCGGGACCACAGTTACGCAGTATTTT. It is translated as CASSFSGTTVTQYF.

CDR3 DNA sequence: TGTGCCAGCAGTTTGACAGTGGAGACCCAGTACTTC. It specifies CASSLTVETQYF. J is TRBJ2-5 and V is TRBV28, with a possible D match to TRBD1 (5 bases). V was trimmed by 3 bases and J by 5 bases, leaving 7 bases between them. Germline V gene lookup returns CDR1 MDHEN and CDR2 SYDVKM. CDR3 size: 12 residues. Complete variable domain (other parts from reference TRBV28 and TRBJ2-5): DVKVTQSSRYLVKRTGEKVFLECVQDMDHENMFWYRQDPGLGLRLIYFSYDVKMKEKGDIPEGYSVSREKKERFSLILESASTNQTSMYLCASSLTVETQYFGPGTRLLVL.

The rearrangement uses TRBV9 and TRBJ1-4, with D unresolved. The CDR3 covers 16 residues. Trimming cost V 3 bases and J 2 bases, with 14 bases left between them. Germline-derived CDR1 and CDR2 are SGDLS and YYNGEE. The CDR3 loop reads CASSARGEFTNEKLFF. The CDR3 DNA follows: TGTGCCAGCAGCGCCCGCGGGGAATTCACTAATGAAAAACTGTTTTTT. Supplemented by reference TRBV9 and TRBJ1-4, the full variable domain reads DSGVTQTPKHLITATGQRVTLRCSPRSGDLSVYWYQQSLDQGLQFLIQYYNGEERAKGNILERFSAQQFPDLHSELNLSSLELGDSALYFCASSARGEFTNEKLFFGSGTQLSVL.